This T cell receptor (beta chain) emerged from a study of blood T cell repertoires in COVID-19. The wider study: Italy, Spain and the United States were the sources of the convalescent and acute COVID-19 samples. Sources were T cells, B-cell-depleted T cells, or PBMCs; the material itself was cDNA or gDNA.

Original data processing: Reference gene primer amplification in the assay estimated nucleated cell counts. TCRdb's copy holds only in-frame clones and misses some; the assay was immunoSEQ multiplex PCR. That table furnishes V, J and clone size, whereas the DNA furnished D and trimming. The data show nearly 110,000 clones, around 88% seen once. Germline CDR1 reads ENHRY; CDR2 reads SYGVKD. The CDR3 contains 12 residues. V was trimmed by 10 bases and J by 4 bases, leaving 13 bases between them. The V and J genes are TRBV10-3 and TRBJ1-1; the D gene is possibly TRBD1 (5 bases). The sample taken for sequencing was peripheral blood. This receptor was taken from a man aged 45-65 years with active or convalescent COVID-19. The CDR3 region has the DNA TGTGCCACATCCAGGGATCTCACTGAAGCTTTCTTT. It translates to CATSRDLTEAFF.